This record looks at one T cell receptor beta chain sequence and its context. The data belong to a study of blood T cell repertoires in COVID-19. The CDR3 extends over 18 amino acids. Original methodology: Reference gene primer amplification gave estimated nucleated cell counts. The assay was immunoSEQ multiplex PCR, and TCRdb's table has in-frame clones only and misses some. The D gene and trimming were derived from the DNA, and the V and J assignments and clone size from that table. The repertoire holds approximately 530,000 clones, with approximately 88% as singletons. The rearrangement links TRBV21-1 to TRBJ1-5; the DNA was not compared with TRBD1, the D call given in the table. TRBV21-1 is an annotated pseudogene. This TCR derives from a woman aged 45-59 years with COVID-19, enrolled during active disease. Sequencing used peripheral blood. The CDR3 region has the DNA TGTGCCAGCAGCAGCAGGCCCCGGACAGGGGTAGGCAATCAGCCCCAGCATTTT. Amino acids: CASSSRPRTGVGNQPQHF.